The rows below give T cell receptor beta chains drawn from one sample of a study of T-cell memory formation after mild COVID-19. TCRdb reprocessed the 5' RACE reads via MiXCR and lists one record per CDR3 protein. This repertoire shows around 300,000 distinct CDR3 sequences, approximately 13% found once; its top ten account for about 24%. The sequencing input was PBMCs or a T cell subset sorted from them (not recorded which). The receptors were gathered from a man younger than 35 who had mild COVID-19 (a few samples of this study predate the infection). Cell type and time point are not known. Each CDR3 is given with its conserved first and last residue. A D gene is named only where the DNA matches it firmly. Clone size is given for some rows only: seen once, a few or many times, or a class if the clone is expanded.

v_gene	d_gene	len	j_gene	abundance	CDR3nt	CDR3aa
TRBV20-1	TRBD2	14	TRBJ2-5	-	TGCAGTGCTAGGACTAGCGGGGAGTTAGAGACCCAGTACTTC	CSARTSGELETQYF
TRBV4-2	-	14	TRBJ1-6	few	TGTGCCAGCAGCCAAGATCGGCAGGGTTCACCCCTCCACTTT	CASSQDRQGSPLHF
TRBV5-1	-	13	TRBJ2-3	-	TGCGCCAGCAGCTTAAGCCTCCCAGATACGCAGTATTTT	CASSLSLPDTQYF
TRBV27	-	15	TRBJ1-5	few	TGTGCCAGCAGTTTATTACAGGGAGGGAGTCAGCCCCAGCATTTT	CASSLLQGGSQPQHF
TRBV6-5	-	14	TRBJ2-1	few	TGTGCCAGCAGGGGCTTAATCCGGGGCAATGAGCAGTTCTTC	CASRGLIRGNEQFF
TRBV4-1	TRBD1	17	TRBJ2-1	-	TGCGCCAGCAGCCAAGGTGGGACCGGGACAGGGTTAAATGAGCAGTTCTTC	CASSQGGTGTGLNEQFF
TRBV5-1	-	15	TRBJ1-6	many	TGCGCCAGCACCGGGAATTGGGAGCGTAATTCACCCCTCCACTTT	CASTGNWERNSPLHF
TRBV7-6	-	13	TRBJ1-1	many	TGTGCCAGTCAGGGACACCAGAACACTGAAGCTTTCTTT	CASQGHQNTEAFF
TRBV7-3	-	13	TRBJ1-6	-	TGTGCCAGCAGCTTAACACAGGGTTCACCCCTCCACTTT	CASSLTQGSPLHF
TRBV10-3	-	14	TRBJ2-7	-	TGTGCCATCAGTGAGCCGGACGTTGACTACGAGCAGTACTTC	CAISEPDVDYEQYF
TRBV20-1	-	14	TRBJ2-1	many	TGCAGTGCCTCGTCGACTTTCGACTACAATGAGCAGTTCTTC	CSASSTFDYNEQFF
TRBV6-2/TRBV6-3	-	13	TRBJ2-1	-	TGTGCCAGCAGTCAGCGACAGAGGAATGAGCAGTTCTTC	CASSQRQRNEQFF
TRBV4-1	-	14	TRBJ2-3	many	TGCGCCAGCAGCCAACCATCCTCCGGAGATACGCAGTATTTT	CASSQPSSGDTQYF
TRBV2	-	16	TRBJ2-1	-	TGTGCCAGCAGTCGGGAACGGGCAGGAACCTACAATGAGCAGTTCTTC	CASSRERAGTYNEQFF